The 3 T cell receptor beta chains given below trace back to one sample, sequenced in a study of Ad26.COV2.S vaccination and SARS-CoV-2 variants. Sequenced by immunoSEQ multiplex PCR; TCRdb stores in-frame clones only, minus some. In the table there are around 400,000 clones, around 89% of which are singletons. Treatment of the sample: over 15 received Ad26.COV2.S at low or high dose, single or two shots; roughly five received placebo; per-sample allocation not given. After the first vaccine or placebo injection, samples were drawn on day 63. Source: peripheral blood, taken in a trial of Ad26.COV2.S vaccine versus placebo. The source of these receptors is a person between 18 and 59 years old who received the Ad26.COV2.S COVID-19 vaccine or a placebo.

This chain uses TRBV19 with TRBJ2-5; possibly TRBD2 for D (6 bases). The CDR3 sequence is 13 residues long. Trimming cost V 5 bases and J 4 bases, with 11 bases left between them. Germline CDR1 LNHDA, CDR2 SQIVND (reference sequence). Written as DNA, the CDR3 is TGTGCCAGTAGTTTGGGAGGCCGAGAGACCCAGTACTTC. This translates into CASSLGGRETQYF.

The V and J genes are TRBV14 and TRBJ1-1; D is unclear. Germline assignment: CDR1 SGHDN and CDR2 FVKESK. The V and J ends lost 0 bases and 5 bases respectively, with 7 bases between them. The CDR3 is made up of 13 amino acids. CDR3 nucleotides: TGTGCCAGCAGCCAAGATGGCCAGACTGAAGCTTTCTTT. This encodes CASSQDGQTEAFF.

The chain carries TRBV5-1 and TRBJ2-5; TRBD1 agrees at 8 bases. The length of the CDR3 is 15 residues. CDR1 and CDR2 from the germline V gene are SGHRS and YFSETQ. Trimming at V came to 4 bases and at J to 10 bases, leaving 15 bases not matched to a gene. The DNA for the CDR3 is TGCGCCAGCAGCCGTTACAGGGGGGTAATGCGGAACCAGTACTTC. Translating gives CASSRYRGVMRNQYF.